Included here is one TCR beta chain sequence, with context. The antigen is unknown. The data were obtained in a study of OX40 agonist ivuxolimab in advanced cancers. Study results and caveats: Among the nonresponders, some also had low normalized T-cell clonal expansion. Low clonal expansion, among the lowest seen, marked partial responders at 0.1-3.0 mg/kg.

This table comes from immunoSEQ multiplex PCR, and its TCRdb copy is limited to in-frame clones, with some not included. The data hold 65,000 to 95,000 clones, with over 75% observed a single time. The study sampled blood at baseline, cycle 4 day 1, and cycle 7 day 1. In germline, CDR1 is SGHVS, CDR2 FQNEAQ. The CDR3 length is 16 residues. V dropped 2 bases and J dropped 3 bases, with 14 bases sitting between them. This TCR came from an adult with an advanced solid tumor such as melanoma, head and neck, liver or kidney cancer. The chain has TRBV7-8 and TRBJ1-5, with D perhaps TRBD1 (6 bases). Source: CD4+ or CD8+ T cells sorted from blood, taken in a trial of the OX40 agonist ivuxolimab. The CDR3 protein is CASSLFPQGVNQPQHF. As DNA, the CDR3 is TGTGCCAGCAGCTTATTCCCACAGGGAGTCAATCAGCCCCAGCATTTT.